The text below deals with one T cell receptor beta chain. The source of the sample is a study of blood T cell repertoires in COVID-19. Study-wide background: The samples span acute and convalescent COVID-19 from the United States, Italy and Spain. From T cells, B-cell-depleted T cells, or PBMCs came the material, which was cDNA or gDNA.

CDR1 and CDR2 (germline): LNHDA, SQIVND (reference sequence). The CDR3 runs 14 residues. The junction had 3 bases not matched to a gene; V was cut back by 2 bases and J by 7 bases. As originally analysed: Using reference gene primer amplification, nucleated cell counts were estimated. TCRdb's copy holds only in-frame clones and misses some; the assay was immunoSEQ multiplex PCR. The D gene and trimming were derived from the DNA, and the V and J assignments and clone size from that table. The table shows under 300,000 clones, with about 89% occurring only once. Each participant's cohort was designated according to participant-reported clinical history.

V is TRBV19 and J is TRBJ2-1; 9 bases align to TRBD2. The sample was PBMCs or T cells enriched from blood (not recorded which). The sequence was collected from a man in his forties or fifties who had recovered from COVID-19. The CDR3 DNA follows: TGTGCCAGTAGTATAACTAGCGGGCGGAATGAGCAGTTCTTC. The encoded protein is CASSITSGRNEQFF.